A single sample gave rise to the 29 T cell receptor beta chains below, sequenced in a study of blood T cell repertoires in COVID-19. The method was immunoSEQ multiplex PCR; TCRdb's version includes in-frame clones alone and lacks a portion of them. The table records approximately 200,000 clones, around nine tenths of them present only once. Sequenced sample: PBMCs or T cells enriched from blood (not recorded which). These receptors were taken from a woman in her 30s who had been exposed to COVID-19.

The chain couples TRBV18 to TRBJ2-1, with D uncertain. V dropped 1 base and J dropped 6 bases, with 13 bases sitting between them. Germline CDR1 reads KGHSH; CDR2 reads LQKENI. This CDR3 is 15 amino acids long. DNA of the CDR3: TGTGCCAGCTCACCACAGTTGGCGGCTGGCAATGAGCAGTTCTTC. As protein: CASSPQLAAGNEQFF.

The CDR3 DNA reads as TGTGCCAGCAGCTTAGAGGAGCGGTCCTATGGCTACACCTTC. This codes for CASSLEERSYGYTF. This chain uses TRBV7-8 with TRBJ1-2; no definite D call. Germline V CDR1 and CDR2: SGHVS, FQNEAQ. V was pared by 1 base and J by 4 bases, with 10 bases between. The CDR3 spans 14 residues.

The rearrangement uses TRBV4-1 and TRBJ1-6; D call uncertain. CDR3 length: 13 amino acids. CDR1 is MGHRA, CDR2 YSYEKL, per germline. The V gene lost 2 bases and the J gene lost 10 bases, with 9 bases spanning the gap. DNA of the CDR3: TGCGCCAGCAGCCAAATTCCGAGGTCACCCCTCCACTTT. Its translation: CASSQIPRSPLHF.

This clone appeared a single time. This chain links TRBV11-3 with TRBJ2-1; 7 bases align to TRBD2. The CDR3 loop spans 14 amino acids. Looked up from germline, CDR1 is SGHNT and CDR2 is YENEEA. With 4 bases clipped from V and 3 bases from J, the junction kept 3 bases outside the gene matches. The CDR3: CASSSSSGYNEQFF. CDR3 in DNA: TGTGCCAGCAGCTCGTCTAGCGGCTACAATGAGCAGTTCTTC. The full variable domain, in which reference TRBV11-3 and TRBJ2-1 provide the parts outside the CDR3, is EAGVVQSPRYKIIEKKQPVAFWCNPISGHNTLYWYLQNLGQGPELLIRYENEEAVDDSQLPKDRFSAERLKGVDSTLKIQPAELGDSAVYLCASSSSSGYNEQFFGPGTRLTVL.

A single count supports this clone. The V and J genes are TRBV3-1 (or the pseudogene TRBV3-2) and TRBJ1-2; 7 bases agree with TRBD1. The CDR3 consists of 13 residues. Germline lookup yields CDR1 LGHDT and CDR2 YNNKEL (reference sequence). V dropped 3 bases and J dropped 6; count of bases not matched to a gene: 4. CDR3 residues: CASSHRQGHGYTF. The CDR3 nucleotides read TGTGCCAGCAGCCACCGACAGGGTCATGGCTACACCTTC.

V usage is TRBV2 and J usage is TRBJ2-1; weak D call: TRBD2 (6 bases). CDR1 is SNHLY, CDR2 FYNNEI, per germline. Trimming left V 6 bases short and J 9 bases short, with 9 bases between. This CDR3 contains 11 residues. CDR3 coding DNA: TGTGCCAGCAGGCTAGCGACTGAGCAGTTCTTC. Residues: CASRLATEQFF.

V and J are TRBV7-2 and TRBJ2-3; D is unclear. The CDR3 totals 16 residues. Germline V gene sequence: CDR1 SGHTA, CDR2 FQGNSA. Trimming left V 5 bases short and J 2 bases short, with 17 bases between. CDR3 in DNA: TGTGCCAGCAGCGCGGATCTCCCGTCCCTCACAGATACGCAGTATTTT. Encoded protein: CASSADLPSLTDTQYF.

This chain connects TRBV2 to TRBJ1-5, with D possibly matching TRBD1 (5 bases). The V and J ends lost 2 bases and 11 bases respectively, with 7 bases between them. Germline-derived CDR1 and CDR2 are SNHLY and FYNNEI. The CDR3 sequence is 11 residues long. The CDR3 nucleotides are TGTGCCAGCAGTGAACGGGGGGCCCAGCATTTT. It specifies CASSERGAQHF.

The chain employs TRBV5-3 and TRBJ2-4, with D perhaps matching TRBD1 (6 bases). TRBV5-3 is an ORF, and what it does is uncertain. This CDR3 comprises 15 residues. V lost 3 bases and J 0 bases, leaving 10 bases between the germline ends. CDR3 in amino acids: CARSYGQLAKNIQYF. CDR3 DNA: TGTGCCAGAAGCTACGGACAGTTAGCCAAAAACATTCAGTACTTC.

This clone was counted a single time. The V gene is TRBV29-1, the J gene TRBJ2-1; TRBD2 agrees at 7 bases. The CDR3 covers 13 residues. Per the germline V gene, CDR1 is SQVTM and CDR2 is ANQGSEA. Trimming at V came to 4 bases and at J to 4 bases, leaving 4 bases not matched to a gene. The CDR3 loop is CSVGTSAYNEQFF. The DNA for the CDR3 is TGCAGCGTTGGAACTAGCGCGTACAATGAGCAGTTCTTC.

This chain links TRBV30 with TRBJ1-2; TRBD1 might be the D (5 bases). This CDR3 comprises 14 residues. V was cut by 0 bases and J by 5 bases, with 13 bases left in between. Germline-derived CDR1 and CDR2 are GTSNPN and SVGIG (reference sequence). DNA for the CDR3: TGTGCCTGGAGTGTAAAGGGGTCTTCGTATGGCTACACCTTC. Translating gives CAWSVKGSSYGYTF. Drawing the rest from reference TRBV30 and TRBJ1-2, the complete variable domain is SQTIHQWPATLVQPVGSPLSLECTVEGTSNPNLYWYRQAAGRGLQLLFYSVGIGQISSEVPQNLSASRPQDRQFILSSKKLLLSDSGFYLCAWSVKGSSYGYTFGSGTRLTVV.

This clone has just a few counts. The V call is TRBV4-2, the J call TRBJ2-2; 9 bases line up with TRBD2. The length of the CDR3 is 20 residues. V gave up 0 bases and J gave up 4 bases; unmatched junction bases: 15. Germline CDR1 LGHNA, CDR2 YNFKEQ. DNA for the CDR3: TGTGCCAGCAGCCAAGATCGGCCTCCGGAGCGGGAGGTTCGCACCGGGGAGCTGTTTTTT. Protein product: CASSQDRPPEREVRTGELFF.

The CDR3 here is CASSPGTFNTEAFF. CDR3 DNA sequence: TGTGCCAGCAGCCCCGGGACTTTTAACACTGAAGCTTTCTTT. The chain couples TRBV7-9 to TRBJ1-1, with D perhaps matching TRBD1 (5 bases). This CDR3 region has 14 residues. Germline loops: CDR1 SEHNR, CDR2 FQNEAQ (reference sequence). With 5 bases removed from V and 2 bases from J, the gap between germline ends came to 12 bases.

The J gene is TRBJ2-7, the V gene TRBV18; D unclear. Germline V CDR1 and CDR2: KGHSH, LQKENI. With 3 bases removed from V and 2 bases from J, the gap between germline ends came to 8 bases. The CDR3 extends over 13 amino acids. The CDR3 coding sequence is TGTGCCAGCTCACCTTCCCAGGCCTACGAGCAGTACTTC. It is translated as CASSPSQAYEQYF.

The chain has TRBV5-1 and TRBJ1-1; possible D gene TRBD1, 6 bases. Between the trimmed V and J ends, which lost 3 bases and 3 bases, there was a span of 12 bases. The CDR3 is 14 residues long. Germline-derived CDR1 and CDR2 are SGHRS and YFSETQ. The CDR3 loop is CASSWGGGYTEAFF. CDR3 nucleotide sequence: TGCGCCAGCAGCTGGGGGGGCGGGTACACTGAAGCTTTCTTT. The full variable domain, with the rest looked up from reference TRBV5-1 and TRBJ1-1, is KAGVTQTPRYLIKTRGQQVTLSCSPISGHRSVSWYQQTPGQGLQFLFEYFSETQRNKGNFPGRFSGRQFSNSRSEMNVSTLELGDSALYLCASSWGGGYTEAFFGQGTRLTVV.

The chain joins TRBV5-1 to TRBJ1-4, with 9 bases aligning to TRBD1. The germline V gene has CDR1 SGHRS and CDR2 YFSETQ. The CDR3 is made up of 12 amino acids. V shed 3 bases, J shed 16 bases, and the junction held 7 bases outside the gene matches. CDR3 nucleotides: TGCGCCAGCAGCTCCCGGGACAGGGAAGGGTTTTTT. Its translation is CASSSRDREGFF.

The V and J genes are TRBV7-9 and TRBJ2-5, with 9 bases matching TRBD2. Germline V gene lookup returns CDR1 SEHNR and CDR2 FQNEAQ (reference sequence). The CDR3 sequence is 13 residues long. The ends lost 6 bases at V and 5 bases at J; junction bases unmatched: 4. Here the CDR3 DNA reads TGTGCCAGCAGGACTGCGGGGGGGGAGACCCAGTACTTC. This gives the protein CASRTAGGETQYF.

This clone was seen a single time. The chain links TRBV18 to TRBJ2-7; tentatively, D is TRBD2 (5 bases). There are 13 residues in the CDR3. V lost 5 bases, J lost 5 bases, and 13 bases lay in between. Per germline, CDR1 KGHSH and CDR2 LQKENI. This CDR3 reads CASSALYGDEQYF. CDR3 bases: TGTGCCAGCTCAGCCTTATACGGGGACGAGCAGTACTTC.

This sequence joins TRBV11-2 and TRBJ2-6, with a weak D call TRBD1 (5 bases). Trimming removed 3 bases at V and 1 base at J, with 7 bases between. CDR3 length: 15 amino acids. Per germline, CDR1 SGHAT and CDR2 FQNNGV. CDR3 sequence reads: CASSFTGSGANVLTF. CDR3 sequence (DNA): TGTGCCAGCAGCTTCACAGGTTCTGGGGCCAACGTCCTGACTTTC.

The chain combines TRBV7-9 with TRBJ2-5; D ambiguous. Germline CDR1 is SEHNR and CDR2 is FQNEAQ (reference sequence). V lost 5 bases to trimming and J lost 3 bases, with 16 bases between them. The CDR3 extends over 15 amino acids. In DNA, the CDR3 is TGTGCCAGCAGCCGCGGCGGCGTAACCGAAGAGACCCAGTACTTC. It codes for CASSRGGVTEETQYF.

This clone was seen more than once but under ten times. The chain has TRBV2 and TRBJ2-5, with a weak D call TRBD2 (6 bases). The germline V gene encodes CDR1 SNHLY and CDR2 FYNNEI. This CDR3 is 14 amino acids long. V was clipped by 7 bases and J by 5 bases, with 17 bases between them. The CDR3 reads CASTSGGVVETQYF. CDR3 in DNA: TGTGCCAGCACTTCCGGCGGGGTCGTCGAGACCCAGTACTTC.

The V call is TRBV28, the J call TRBJ1-5; 10 bases line up with TRBD1. CDR3 length: 16 residues. V lost 6 bases and J lost 4; bases outside the gene matches: 9. Per germline, CDR1 MDHEN and CDR2 SYDVKM. In DNA form, the CDR3 reads TGTGCCAGCAGCTCCCATTCGGGACAGGGGAATCAGCCCCAGCATTTT. Translating gives CASSSHSGQGNQPQHF.

This chain links TRBV2 with TRBJ1-1; a weak D match, TRBD1 (5 bases). CDR3 length equals 14 residues. The germline V and J ends were trimmed by 2 bases and 1 base, with 8 bases remaining between them. CDR1 SNHLY and CDR2 FYNNEI come from the germline V gene. As DNA, the CDR3 is TGTGCCAGCAGTGAATGGGGCAAGAACACTGAAGCTTTCTTT. Its protein product is CASSEWGKNTEAFF.

The rearrangement links TRBV7-6 to TRBJ2-2; D call uncertain. The germline gives CDR1 SGHVS, CDR2 FNYEAQ. With 5 bases removed from V and 4 bases from J, the gap between germline ends came to 23 bases. This CDR3 region has 18 residues. The CDR3 DNA is TGTGCCAGCAGCCCCCGGGTGTTCCGCTCATCTTCCACCGGGGAGCTGTTTTTT. This gives the protein CASSPRVFRSSSTGELFF.

The V and J genes are TRBV28 and TRBJ1-5; D not resolved. V lost 6 bases and J lost 6, with 9 bases in between. Germline CDR1 MDHEN, CDR2 SYDVKM. The CDR3 covers 12 residues. Written as DNA, the CDR3 is TGTGCCAGCAGCCCTCTAATTCAGCCCCAGCATTTT. Translated: CASSPLIQPQHF.

This sequence joins TRBV27 and TRBJ1-1; a weak D match, TRBD1 (5 bases). Germline CDR1 reads MNHEY; CDR2 reads SMNVEV (reference sequence). The CDR3 spans 14 residues. V dropped 6 bases and J dropped 2 bases, with 13 bases sitting between them. The CDR3: CASRSTASNTEAFF. The CDR3 DNA sequence: TGTGCCAGCAGATCGACAGCTAGTAACACTGAAGCTTTCTTT.

This clone appeared once. The rearrangement links TRBV29-1 to TRBJ2-7, with 11 bases fitting TRBD2. J was trimmed by 6 bases and V by 4 bases; bases with no gene match: 5. Germline V gene lookup returns CDR1 SQVTM and CDR2 ANQGSEA. The CDR3 contains 13 residues. The CDR3 nucleotides are TGCAGCGTTGGAACTAGCGGGAGAAGCGAGCAGTACTTC. Protein: CSVGTSGRSEQYF.

The rearrangement joins TRBV5-4 to TRBJ2-7; perhaps TRBD1 as D (7 bases). Germline CDR1 is SGHNT and CDR2 is YYREEE (reference sequence). This CDR3 has 13 residues. Between the trimmed V and J ends, which lost 9 bases and 4 bases, there was a span of 17 bases. As DNA, the CDR3 is TGTGCCATTACAGACAGGGACTCTTACGAGCAGTACTTC. Translated: CAITDRDSYEQYF. Full variable domain (missing parts from reference TRBV5-4 and TRBJ2-7): ETGVTQSPTHLIKTRGQQVTLRCSSQSGHNTVSWYQQALGQGPQFIFQYYREEENGRGNFPPRFSGLQFPNYSSELNVNALELDDSALYLCAITDRDSYEQYFGPGTRLTVT.

The V call is TRBV18, the J call TRBJ2-5, with 11 nucleotides matching TRBD2. V shed 3 bases, J shed 6 bases, and the junction held 9 bases outside the gene matches. CDR1 and CDR2 from the germline V gene are KGHSH and LQKENI. CDR3 length equals 16 residues. The CDR3 sequence: CASSPPSSGRIKTQYF. The CDR3 DNA reads TGTGCCAGCTCACCCCCCTCTAGCGGGAGGATTAAGACCCAGTACTTC. The full variable domain, its missing parts supplied by reference TRBV18 and TRBJ2-5, is NAGVMQNPRHLVRRRGQEARLRCSPMKGHSHVYWYRQLPEEGLKFMVYLQKENIIDESGMPKERFSAEFPKEGPSILRIQQVVRGDSAAYFCASSPPSSGRIKTQYFGPGTRLLVL.